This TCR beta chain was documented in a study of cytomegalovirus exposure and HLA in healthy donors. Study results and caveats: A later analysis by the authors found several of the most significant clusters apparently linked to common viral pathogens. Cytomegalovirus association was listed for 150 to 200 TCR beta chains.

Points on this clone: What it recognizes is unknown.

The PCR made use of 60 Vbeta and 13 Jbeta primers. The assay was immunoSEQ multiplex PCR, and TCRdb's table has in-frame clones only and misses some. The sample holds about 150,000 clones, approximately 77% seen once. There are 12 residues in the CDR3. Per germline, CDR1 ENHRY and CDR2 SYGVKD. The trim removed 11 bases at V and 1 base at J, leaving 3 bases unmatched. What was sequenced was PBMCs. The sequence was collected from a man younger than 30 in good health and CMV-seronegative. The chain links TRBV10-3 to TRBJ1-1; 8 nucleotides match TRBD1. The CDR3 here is CAGGTGNTEAFF. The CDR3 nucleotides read TGTGCCGGCGGGACAGGGAACACTGAAGCTTTCTTT.